Each of the 5 T cell receptor beta chains below was sequenced from the same sample in a study of blood T cell repertoires in COVID-19 (dated by TCRdb to the early 2020s). Libraries were built with the immunoSEQ multiplex PCR assay. Sourced from immuneACCESS, this table was stored by TCRdb with only in-frame sequences that have V and J called. A share of the clones is absent; for the studies checked, an unresolved V gene accounts for under half, and the remainder has no known explanation. The sample has approximately 160,000 clones on record, approximately 88% of them singletons. The ten largest clones capture less than 3.5% of the sample. Specimen: peripheral blood. These receptors were collected from a woman aged 60-70 years with acute or convalescent COVID-19.

The chain combines TRBV28 with TRBJ1-2; 7 bases map to TRBD1. The trim removed 5 bases at V and 4 bases at J, leaving 7 bases unmatched. CDR1 is MDHEN, CDR2 SYDVKM, per germline. The CDR3 sequence is 14 residues long. In DNA, the CDR3 is TGTGCCAGCAGTCGGGACAGTCTTTCCTATGGCTACACCTTC. This encodes CASSRDSLSYGYTF.

The genes are TRBV6-2 or TRBV6-3 and TRBJ1-2, with unresolved D. Germline CDR1 reads MNHEY; CDR2 reads SVGEGT. The CDR3 consists of 15 residues. V lost 2 bases and J lost 0, with 10 bases in between. The CDR3 is CASSYRSSSNYGYTF. DNA of the CDR3: TGTGCCAGCAGTTACCGGAGCAGTTCTAACTATGGCTACACCTTC.

The rearrangement uses TRBV18 and TRBJ2-5, with 10 bases identical to TRBD1. V shed 4 bases, J shed 3 bases, and the junction held 2 bases outside the gene matches. Looked up from germline, CDR1 is KGHSH and CDR2 is LQKENI. The CDR3 has 14 residues. The CDR3 DNA sequence: TGTGCCAGCTCACGGGGACAGGGGAAAGAGACCCAGTACTTC. This encodes CASSRGQGKETQYF.

The chain employs TRBV9 and TRBJ2-1; 11 bases match TRBD2. V dropped 4 bases and J dropped 2; count of bases not matched to a gene: 8. CDR3 length: 17 amino acids. Per the germline V gene, CDR1 is SGDLS and CDR2 is YYNGEE. The CDR3 is CASSYHSGGETYNEQFF. DNA for the CDR3: TGTGCCAGCAGCTATCATAGCGGGGGGGAAACCTACAATGAGCAGTTCTTC. Supplemented by reference TRBV9 and TRBJ2-1, the full variable domain reads DSGVTQTPKHLITATGQRVTLRCSPRSGDLSVYWYQQSLDQGLQFLIQYYNGEERAKGNILERFSAQQFPDLHSELNLSSLELGDSALYFCASSYHSGGETYNEQFFGPGTRLTVL.

V and J are TRBV29-1 and TRBJ2-3; TRBD2 agrees at 8 bases. The CDR3 spans 13 residues. Germline V gene data show CDR1 as SQVTM and CDR2 as ANQGSEA. V trimming: 5 bases; J trimming: 0 bases; junction bases outside the gene matches: 1. The CDR3 region is CSVRGGSTDTQYF. As DNA, the CDR3 is TGCAGCGTTCGGGGGGGAAGCACAGATACGCAGTATTTT.